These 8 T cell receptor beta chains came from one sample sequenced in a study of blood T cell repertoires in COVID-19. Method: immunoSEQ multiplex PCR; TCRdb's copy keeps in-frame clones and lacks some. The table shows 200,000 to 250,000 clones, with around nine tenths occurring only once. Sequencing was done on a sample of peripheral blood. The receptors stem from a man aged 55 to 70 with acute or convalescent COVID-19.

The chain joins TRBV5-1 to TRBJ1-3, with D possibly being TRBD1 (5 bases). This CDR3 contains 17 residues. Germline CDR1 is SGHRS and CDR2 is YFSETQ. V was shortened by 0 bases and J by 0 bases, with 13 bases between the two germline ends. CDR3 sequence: CASSLGQGPGSGNTIYF. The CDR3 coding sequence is TGCGCCAGCAGCTTGGGTCAGGGCCCGGGCTCTGGAAACACCATATATTTT.

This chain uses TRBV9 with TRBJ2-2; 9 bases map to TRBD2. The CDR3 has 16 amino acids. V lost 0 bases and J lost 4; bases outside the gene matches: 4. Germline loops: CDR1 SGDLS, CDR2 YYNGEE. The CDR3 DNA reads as TGTGCCAGCAGCGTAGTTGCGGGGGGGCCCACCGGGGAGCTGTTTTTT. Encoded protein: CASSVVAGGPTGELFF.

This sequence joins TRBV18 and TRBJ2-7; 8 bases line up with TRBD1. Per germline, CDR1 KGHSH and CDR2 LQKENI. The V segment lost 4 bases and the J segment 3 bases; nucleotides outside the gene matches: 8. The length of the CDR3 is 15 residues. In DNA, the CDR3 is TGTGCCAGCTCACAATGGACAGGGCTTAACTACGAGCAGTACTTC. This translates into CASSQWTGLNYEQYF.

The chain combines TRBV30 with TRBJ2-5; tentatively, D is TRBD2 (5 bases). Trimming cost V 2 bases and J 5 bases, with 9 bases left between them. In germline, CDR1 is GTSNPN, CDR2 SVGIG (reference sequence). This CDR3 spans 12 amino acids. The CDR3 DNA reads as TGTGCCTGGAGTCCAAGGAGGGAGACCCAGTACTTC. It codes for CAWSPRRETQYF. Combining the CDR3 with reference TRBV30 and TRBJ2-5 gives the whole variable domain SQTIHQWPATLVQPVGSPLSLECTVEGTSNPNLYWYRQAAGRGLQLLFYSVGIGQISSEVPQNLSASRPQDRQFILSSKKLLLSDSGFYLCAWSPRRETQYFGPGTRLLVL.

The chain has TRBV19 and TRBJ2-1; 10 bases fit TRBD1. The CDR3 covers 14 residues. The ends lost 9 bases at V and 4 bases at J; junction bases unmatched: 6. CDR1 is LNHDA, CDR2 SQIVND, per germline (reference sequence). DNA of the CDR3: TGTGCCAGCGACCCGGGACAGGGGTACAATGAGCAGTTCTTC. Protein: CASDPGQGYNEQFF.

The CDR3 is CASSQTLAGGRLEQFF. Here the CDR3 DNA reads TGTGCCAGCAGCCAAACTCTAGCGGGGGGGCGGCTTGAGCAGTTCTTC. V usage is TRBV3-1 (or the pseudogene TRBV3-2) and J usage is TRBJ2-1; 12 positions agree with TRBD2. V was clipped by 2 bases and J by 9 bases; unmatched bases: 8. This CDR3 region has 16 residues. Germline values: CDR1 LGHDT, CDR2 YNNKEL (reference sequence).

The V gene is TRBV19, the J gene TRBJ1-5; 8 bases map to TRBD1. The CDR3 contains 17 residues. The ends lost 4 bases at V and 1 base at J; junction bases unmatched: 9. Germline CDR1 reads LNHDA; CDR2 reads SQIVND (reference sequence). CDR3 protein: CASSNVAGGLSNQPQHF. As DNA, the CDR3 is TGTGCCAGTAGTAACGTGGCAGGGGGCTTGAGCAATCAGCCCCAGCATTTT.

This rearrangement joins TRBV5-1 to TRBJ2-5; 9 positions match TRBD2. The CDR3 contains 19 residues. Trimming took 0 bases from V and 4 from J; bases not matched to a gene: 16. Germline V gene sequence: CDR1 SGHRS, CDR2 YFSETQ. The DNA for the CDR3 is TGCGCCAGCAGCTTGGACTCGGGACTAGCTCGGGGGGGTGGAGAGACCCAGTACTTC. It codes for CASSLDSGLARGGGETQYF.